The 21 T cell receptor beta chains listed next were all sequenced from one sample in a study of blood T cell repertoires in COVID-19. Only in-frame clones appear in the TCRdb table, and some are missing; sequencing was by immunoSEQ multiplex PCR. The table includes roughly 230,000 clones, about 80% detected once. Sequencing used peripheral blood. These receptors originate from a man between 50 and 59 years old with active or convalescent COVID-19.

The CDR3 reads CAWSAAGFNYNEQFF. The CDR3 nucleotides are TGTGCCTGGAGTGCGGCGGGATTCAACTACAATGAGCAGTTCTTC. The V and J genes are TRBV30 and TRBJ2-1; TRBD2 is a possible D gene (6 bases). Germline assignment: CDR1 GTSNPN and CDR2 SVGIG (reference sequence). The CDR3 contains 15 residues. The V end lost 1 base, the J end lost 3 bases, and 13 bases lay between the germline ends.

The chain joins TRBV7-9 to TRBJ1-2; TRBD1 agrees at 10 bases. The V segment lost 3 bases and the J segment 7 bases; nucleotides outside the gene matches: 2. This CDR3 is built from 13 residues. Germline V gene data show CDR1 as SEHNR and CDR2 as FQNEAQ (reference sequence). The CDR3 here is CASSFRTGGGYTF. The CDR3 nucleotides are TGTGCCAGCAGCTTCAGGACAGGGGGTGGCTACACCTTC.

J is TRBJ2-4 and V is TRBV2, with no clear D. Trimming took 6 bases from V and 0 from J, leaving 15 bases between them. The CDR3 is 16 residues long. Germline-derived CDR1 and CDR2 are SNHLY and FYNNEI. For the CDR3, the DNA is TGTGCCAGCAGCCCACTCATGGTATTAGCCAAAAACATTCAGTACTTC. Translation: CASSPLMVLAKNIQYF.

The V call is TRBV3-1 (or the pseudogene TRBV3-2), the J call TRBJ2-5, with TRBD2 matching 7 bases. The CDR3 sequence is 15 residues long. Germline V gene lookup returns CDR1 LGHDT and CDR2 YNNKEL (reference sequence). V lost 3 bases, J lost 3 bases, and 7 bases stayed unmatched. The CDR3 here is CASSQVGLDEETQYF. DNA of the CDR3: TGTGCCAGCAGCCAGGTCGGACTAGACGAAGAGACCCAGTACTTC.

V usage is TRBV2 and J usage is TRBJ2-5, with D tentatively TRBD2 (5 bases). The V gene lost 4 bases and the J gene lost 9 bases, with 18 bases spanning the gap. Germline V gives CDR1 SNHLY, CDR2 FYNNEI. The CDR3 consists of 14 residues. The CDR3 DNA reads TGTGCCAGCAGTGGCCCTAGCCAGGTGTCGGCCCAGTACTTC. This gives the protein CASSGPSQVSAQYF.

The chain couples TRBV2 to TRBJ1-2, with no clear D. The CDR3 has 13 amino acids. The germline V gene encodes CDR1 SNHLY and CDR2 FYNNEI. The V end lost 9 bases, the J end lost 4 bases, and 15 bases lay between the germline ends. For the CDR3, the DNA is TGTGCCAGATACGACCCTCCGGGCTATGGCTACACCTTC. It is translated as CARYDPPGYGYTF.

The chain has TRBV5-1 and TRBJ2-7; 8 bases fit TRBD1. This CDR3 is built from 14 residues. The germline V gene has CDR1 SGHRS and CDR2 YFSETQ. V lost 4 bases, J lost 0 bases, and 3 bases stayed unmatched. CDR3 loop: CASSAGQGSYEQYF. In DNA form, the CDR3 reads TGCGCCAGCAGCGCCGGACAGGGCTCCTACGAGCAGTACTTC.

The V gene is TRBV6-1, the J gene TRBJ1-5; tentatively, D is TRBD1 (6 bases). V was clipped by 0 bases and J by 0 bases, with 15 bases between them. Germline V gene lookup returns CDR1 MNHNS and CDR2 SASEGT. This CDR3 comprises 18 residues. The CDR3 DNA reads TGTGCCAGCAGTGAAGCTATACAGGGCCCACTTAGCAATCAGCCCCAGCATTTT. Its translation is CASSEAIQGPLSNQPQHF.

Here the CDR3 DNA reads TGTGCCAGCAGGGAGCGGGGGGGCGGCAAGGGGGCAGATACGCAGTATTTT. This codes for CASRERGGGKGADTQYF. This chain joins TRBV4-2 and TRBJ2-3; 10 bases map to TRBD2. The CDR3 is made up of 17 amino acids. V shed 6 bases, J shed 4 bases, and the junction held 13 bases outside the gene matches. CDR1 LGHNA and CDR2 YNFKEQ come from the germline V gene.

The J gene is TRBJ1-1, the V gene TRBV6-2 or TRBV6-3; D unclear. CDR1 is MNHEY and CDR2 is SVGEGT in the germline V gene. V was pared by 3 bases and J by 6 bases, with 20 bases between. The CDR3 contains 16 residues. CDR3 nucleotide sequence: TGTGCCAGCAGTTATCCCCCCTACGGTCCCCGGTCTGAAGCTTTCTTT. Its translation is CASSYPPYGPRSEAFF.

The V call is TRBV3-1 (or the pseudogene TRBV3-2), the J call TRBJ2-7; TRBD2 matches at 12 bases. The CDR3 contains 17 residues. After removal of 2 bases from V and 0 bases from J, the junction contained 5 bases not matched to a gene. Germline V CDR1 and CDR2: LGHDT, YNNKEL (reference sequence). The CDR3, as DNA: TGTGCCAGCAGCCAACCCGGACTAGCGGGGATCTCCTACGAGCAGTACTTC. Its protein product is CASSQPGLAGISYEQYF.

This clone was detected only once. V and J are TRBV9 and TRBJ2-3; 8 nucleotides line up with TRBD2. The trim removed 4 bases at V and 1 base at J, leaving 2 bases unmatched. The CDR3 consists of 14 residues. CDR1 and CDR2 (germline): SGDLS, YYNGEE. Here the CDR3 DNA reads TGTGCCAGCAGCATTAGCGGGGGCACAGATACGCAGTATTTT. Its protein is CASSISGGTDTQYF.

This clone has just a few counts. The V gene is TRBV4-2, the J gene TRBJ1-1; D remains unclear. Deletions cut 0 bases from V and 0 bases from J, with 11 bases between. CDR1 is LGHNA, CDR2 YNFKEQ, per germline. This CDR3 has 16 residues. Here the CDR3 reads CASSQETAGMNTEAFF. CDR3 DNA: TGTGCCAGCAGCCAAGAGACGGCCGGGATGAACACTGAAGCTTTCTTT.

This chain connects TRBV21-1 to TRBJ2-2; whether TRBD1, the table's D call, matches the DNA was not checked. TRBV21-1 is classified as a pseudogene. CDR3 length: 13 amino acids. CDR3 DNA sequence: TGTGCCAGCGGACAGGAGAACACCGGGGAGCTGTTTTTT. Translating gives CASGQENTGELFF.

As DNA, the CDR3 is TGTGCCAGTAGTCACGGACAGGGGCTACTGCATGAGCAGTTCTTC. This sequence encodes CASSHGQGLLHEQFF. The chain links TRBV19 to TRBJ2-1; 9 positions match TRBD1. This CDR3 comprises 15 residues. Germline V gene sequence: CDR1 LNHDA, CDR2 SQIVND (reference sequence). With V trimmed by 5 bases and J by 8 bases, 10 bases remained unmatched.

V and J are TRBV19 and TRBJ2-6, with TRBD2 as a possible D gene (5 bases). The germline CDR1 and CDR2 sequences are LNHDA and SQIVND (reference sequence). This CDR3 has 17 amino acids. The germline V and J ends were trimmed by 2 bases and 0 bases, with 11 bases remaining between them. The CDR3: CASSIPPGISGANVLTF. The CDR3 nucleotides are TGTGCCAGTAGTATACCCCCGGGGATCTCTGGGGCCAACGTCCTGACTTTC.

The V and J genes are TRBV5-1 and TRBJ1-3, with 9 bases that match TRBD1. J was trimmed by 4 bases and V by 4 bases; bases with no gene match: 9. Germline-derived CDR1 and CDR2 are SGHRS and YFSETQ. This CDR3 is 16 amino acids long. As DNA, the CDR3 is TGCGCCAGCAGCGCCGTCGGGACAGGGTCAGGAAACACCATATATTTT. Translating gives CASSAVGTGSGNTIYF.

In this sample, this clone turned up a few times. The chain joins TRBV2 to TRBJ1-5, with D unclear. This CDR3 has 13 amino acids. V dropped 2 bases and J dropped 2 bases, with 4 bases sitting between them. Germline CDR1 is SNHLY and CDR2 is FYNNEI. The DNA of the CDR3 is TGTGCCAGCAGTGAACGGGGCAATCAGCCCCAGCATTTT. Protein sequence: CASSERGNQPQHF.

The rearrangement uses TRBV25-1 and TRBJ2-1; D unresolved. The CDR3 loop spans 15 amino acids. V was pared by 5 bases and J by 0 bases, with 11 bases between. Per germline, CDR1 MGHDK and CDR2 SYGVNS. The CDR3 protein is CASSHSLSSYNEQFF. In DNA, the CDR3 is TGTGCCAGCAGTCACAGCCTGAGCTCCTACAATGAGCAGTTCTTC. The full variable domain, its missing parts supplied by reference TRBV25-1 and TRBJ2-1, is EADIYQTPRYLVIGTGKKITLECSQTMGHDKMYWYQQDPGMELHLIHYSYGVNSTEKGDLSSESTVSRIRTEHFPLTLESARPSHTSQYLCASSHSLSSYNEQFFGPGTRLTVL.

The chain links TRBV7-2 to TRBJ1-2; 7 bases agree with TRBD1. V shed 5 bases, J shed 0 bases, and the junction held 6 bases outside the gene matches. CDR1 and CDR2 from the germline V gene are SGHTA and FQGNSA. The CDR3 length is 15 residues. For the CDR3, the DNA is TGTGCCAGCAGCACCCAGGGGGAGGCTAACTATGGCTACACCTTC. This encodes CASSTQGEANYGYTF.

Here the CDR3 DNA reads TGTGCCAGCAGCCCCAGCGGGGGGTATCACTACGAGCAGTACTTC. Translating it yields CASSPSGGYHYEQYF. The chain uses TRBV7-6 and TRBJ2-7; TRBD2 aligns across 9 bases. Losses at the gene ends were 5 bases for V and 3 bases for J; bases not matched to a gene: 8. Germline lookup yields CDR1 SGHVS and CDR2 FNYEAQ. This CDR3 region has 15 residues. Based on the CDR3 plus reference TRBV7-6 and TRBJ2-7, the full variable domain is GAGVSQSPRYKVTKRGQDVALRCDPISGHVSLYWYRQALGQGPEFLTYFNYEAQQDKSGLPNDRFSAERPEGSISTLTIQRTEQRDSAMYRCASSPSGGYHYEQYFGPGTRLTVT.